These 14 T cell receptor beta chains share one sample of origin, sequenced in a study of blood T cell repertoires in COVID-19. Profiled with immunoSEQ multiplex PCR; TCRdb holds only in-frame clones, not every one. The sample comprises under 250,000 clones, around 87% of which are singletons, and about 3% rests with the top ten. Input material: PBMCs or T cells enriched from blood (not recorded which). Receptors originate from a woman in her late teens or twenties in a cohort exposed to, infected with or recovered from COVID-19 (not recorded which).

The rearrangement links TRBV10-3 to TRBJ2-3; TRBD2 aligns across 13 bases. V lost 6 bases and J lost 2; bases outside the gene matches: 2. The germline V gene encodes CDR1 ENHRY and CDR2 SYGVKD. The CDR3 runs to 15 residues. CDR3 loop: CAIRGTSGNTDTQYF. As DNA, the CDR3 is TGTGCCATCAGGGGGACTAGCGGGAACACAGATACGCAGTATTTT.

The V gene is TRBV7-2, the J gene TRBJ1-2; the D is unclear. Germline V CDR1 and CDR2: SGHTA, FQGNSA. Trimming pared 4 bases from V and 7 bases from J, leaving 16 bases between. This CDR3 contains 14 residues. CDR3 loop: CASSSSDSISGYTF. Here the CDR3 DNA reads TGTGCCAGCAGCTCATCCGACTCAATTAGTGGCTACACCTTC.

The chain uses TRBV28 and TRBJ2-5, with 9 bases matching TRBD2. With 4 bases clipped from V and 3 bases from J, the junction kept 3 bases outside the gene matches. CDR3 length equals 14 residues. The germline V gene encodes CDR1 MDHEN and CDR2 SYDVKM. The CDR3 spells CASSWRGGKETQYF. The CDR3 coding sequence is TGTGCCAGCAGTTGGCGGGGGGGAAAAGAGACCCAGTACTTC.

This clone was counted a single time. CDR3 sequence reads: CASSQSDRKERTGELFF. In DNA form, the CDR3 reads TGCGCCAGCAGTCAATCTGACAGGAAGGAGAGGACCGGGGAGCTGTTTTTT. The chain links TRBV23-1 to TRBJ2-2; D is perhaps TRBD1 (6 bases). TRBV23-1 is designated an ORF whose function remains uncertain. Trimming removed 0 bases from V and 5 bases from J, with 16 bases in between. The CDR3 has 17 residues.

The chain recombines TRBV3-1 (or the pseudogene TRBV3-2) with TRBJ1-1; no reliable D call. V dropped 4 bases and J dropped 1 base, with 7 bases sitting between them. This CDR3 is 13 amino acids long. Germline V CDR1 and CDR2: LGHDT, YNNKEL (reference sequence). CDR3 residues: CASSPRGNTEAFF. For the CDR3, the DNA is TGTGCCAGCAGCCCACGGGGGAACACTGAAGCTTTCTTT.

This clone has only a few counts. V is TRBV5-1 and J is TRBJ1-2; D is unresolved. The germline gives CDR1 SGHRS, CDR2 YFSETQ. This CDR3 comprises 12 residues. V was clipped by 4 bases and J by 0 bases, with 4 bases between them. CDR3 DNA sequence: TGCGCCAGCAGCGACACTAACTATGGCTACACCTTC. Its translation: CASSDTNYGYTF. Based on the CDR3 plus reference TRBV5-1 and TRBJ1-2, the full variable domain is KAGVTQTPRYLIKTRGQQVTLSCSPISGHRSVSWYQQTPGQGLQFLFEYFSETQRNKGNFPGRFSGRQFSNSRSEMNVSTLELGDSALYLCASSDTNYGYTFGSGTRLTVV.

The chain combines TRBV29-1 with TRBJ2-3; possibly TRBD2 for D (6 bases). Per germline, CDR1 SQVTM and CDR2 ANQGSEA. CDR3 size: 12 residues. V lost 3 bases to trimming and J lost 2 bases, with 6 bases between them. The CDR3 nucleotides are TGCAGCGTTGAGGACTACACAGATACGCAGTATTTT. It encodes CSVEDYTDTQYF.

The genes are TRBV25-1 and TRBJ2-1, with 8 bases lining up with TRBD2. V lost 4 bases, J lost 5 bases, and 4 bases stayed unmatched. CDR3 size: 14 residues. CDR1 is MGHDK, CDR2 SYGVNS, per germline. This chain's CDR3 is CASSVAGPDNEQFF. CDR3 nucleotide sequence: TGTGCCAGCAGTGTAGCGGGACCGGACAATGAGCAGTTCTTC.

The CDR3 region is CSAKREEAFF. As DNA, the CDR3 is TGCAGTGCTAAGCGCGAAGAAGCTTTCTTT. This sequence joins TRBV20-1 and TRBJ1-1, with D unresolved. The CDR3 is 10 residues long. With 4 bases removed from V and 8 bases from J, the gap between germline ends came to 8 bases. Germline values: CDR1 DFQATT, CDR2 SNEGSKA (reference sequence).

The rearrangement joins TRBV4-2 to TRBJ2-5, with 9 bases fitting TRBD2. The CDR3 has 18 residues. With 4 bases clipped from V and 4 bases from J, the junction kept 16 bases outside the gene matches. CDR1 and CDR2 from the germline V gene are LGHNA and YNFKEQ. The CDR3 nucleotides are TGTGCCAGCAGCCCTTCCGGGGGGCGGGGGGGCCTAGTAGAGACCCAGTACTTC. Its protein is CASSPSGGRGGLVETQYF.

The chain links TRBV24-1 to TRBJ1-5, with D uncertain. The CDR3 totals 12 residues. V was cut by 6 bases and J by 6 bases, with 8 bases left in between. Germline V gives CDR1 KGHDR, CDR2 SFDVKD. CDR3 amino acids: CATSQLGQPQHF. The CDR3 region has the DNA TGTGCCACCAGTCAACTCGGTCAGCCCCAGCATTTT.

This clone was observed a single time. The V and J genes are TRBV11-2 and TRBJ2-1; 13 bases line up with TRBD2. This CDR3 is 16 amino acids long. J gave up 2 bases and V 3 bases, and 1 base lay outside the gene matches. Germline assignment: CDR1 SGHAT and CDR2 FQNNGV. The CDR3 is CASSFGLAGAYNEQFF. CDR3 in DNA: TGTGCCAGCAGCTTCGGACTAGCGGGAGCCTACAATGAGCAGTTCTTC.

This clone was detected once. The chain uses TRBV19 and TRBJ2-3, with D maybe TRBD2 (6 bases). With 4 bases removed from V and 0 bases from J, the gap between germline ends came to 17 bases. Germline V gene sequence: CDR1 LNHDA, CDR2 SQIVND (reference sequence). This CDR3 has 17 residues. The CDR3 region has the DNA TGTGCCAGTAGTAACCCCCGGGACTGGACTAGCACAGATACGCAGTATTTT. Its protein is CASSNPRDWTSTDTQYF. Full variable domain (rest looked up from reference TRBV19 and TRBJ2-3): DGGITQSPKYLFRKEGQNVTLSCEQNLNHDAMYWYRQDPGQGLRLIYYSQIVNDFQKGDIAEGYSVSREKKESFPLTVTSAQKNPTAFYLCASSNPRDWTSTDTQYFGPGTRLTVL.

The chain carries TRBV30 and TRBJ2-1, with 7 bases matching TRBD1. CDR1 and CDR2 (germline): GTSNPN, SVGIG (reference sequence). This CDR3 contains 14 residues. The V gene end was trimmed by 2 bases and the J gene end by 7 bases; junction bases not matched to a gene: 8. The CDR3 reads CAWSPGQSSNEQFF. CDR3 in DNA: TGTGCCTGGAGTCCGGGACAGAGTTCTAATGAGCAGTTCTTC.